The entry that follows covers one TCR beta chain sequence. The antigen is undetermined. Cultured CD4+ T cell DNA was sequenced using the Oncomine TCR Beta short-read assay. One entry per CDR3 protein results from TCRdb running MiXCR on the PCR reads. Of around 10,000 distinct CDR3 sequences in the sample, around 55% were seen once. Treatment meaning: approximately nine-day PBMC culture with coronavirus spike peptide pools or control peptides (ViraFEST assay). IL-2 at around 9.4 IU/ml and peptide pools at 9 to 10 ug/ml were added to PBMCs cultured at a few million per well. Germline CDR1 is SGHRS and CDR2 is YFSETQ. This CDR3 is built from 15 residues. The V and J ends lost 1 base and 2 bases respectively, with 13 bases between them. This entry comes from a study of vaccination and CD4 T cells after COVID-19. About the research overall: Two-dose vaccination with either BNT162b2 or mRNA-1273 was given to participants. Overlapping SARS-CoV-2, HCoV-NL63, HCoV-OC43 and HCoV-229E spike peptides stimulated the cells. Broader study findings: Only after vaccination were a median 86.3% of convalescents' reactive clones seen.

The sequenced sample was CD4+ T cells from blood, cultured in vitro. The receptor's source is a human donor who had recovered from COVID-19. The J gene is TRBJ2-7, the V gene TRBV5-1; unclear D gene. CDR3 protein: CASSLSSGYTYEQYF. CDR3 sequence (DNA): TGCGCCAGCAGCTTGTCGTCGGGTTATACCTACGAGCAGTACTTC.